Described below is a single TCR beta chain sequence and its context. The antigen remains undetermined. Collection of roughly 9.6 milliliters of peripheral blood was performed for each donor. The authors ran a second PCR of 7 to 11 cycles using a sample-barcoded 5' primer and a J-beta primer mix. TCRdb reprocessed the 5' RACE reads via MiXCR and lists one record per CDR3 protein. The sample carries 1 million or so distinct CDR3 sequences, around 25% recorded once. These data come from a study of blood T cells in healthy people across ages. Whole-study findings and limits: Long-lived donors carried more naive CD4+ cells and greater diversity than aged donors. Estimated diversity, derived from one million T cells, was regarded as an underestimate.

These data were also reused for a study on T cells of mothers and their children.

The sample consisted of blood. This clonotype was obtained from a girl aged 2 to 10 in good health.

The chain's CDR3 is CASSTPTSEQYF. CDR3 DNA: TGTGCCAGCAGTACCCCCACTAGCGAGCAGTACTTC. This rearrangement joins TRBV27 to TRBJ2-7, with D possibly matching TRBD2 (5 bases). Trimming took 5 bases from V and 6 from J, leaving 11 bases between them. This CDR3 region has 12 residues. Germline assignment: CDR1 MNHEY and CDR2 SMNVEV (reference sequence).